There are a few counts of the clone carrying this TCR beta chain. The antigen is not known. This entry is derived from a study of shared clonotypes between healthy human individuals. Study results and limitations: Across subsets, estimated richness was generally greater for naive than for memory populations.

Generated by immunoSEQ multiplex PCR, the TCRdb table keeps only in-frame clones and is missing some. The sample carries some 1 million clones, roughly 70% recorded once. The CDR3 is 17 residues long. Germline V lookup: CDR1 SEHNR, CDR2 FQNEAQ (reference sequence). With 5 bases clipped from V and 5 bases from J, the junction kept 11 bases outside the gene matches. The sequenced material came from memory CD4+ T cells sorted from blood. Subset indicated: CD45RA-negative fraction. The chain has TRBV7-9 and TRBJ2-5; 13 nucleotides align to TRBD2. This clonotype was sampled from a man between 18 and 35 years old in good health. CDR3 protein: CASSKGLAGVLRETQYF. The CDR3 DNA reads as TGTGCCAGCAGCAAAGGACTAGCGGGAGTGTTAAGGGAGACCCAGTACTTC.